The sequence of this T cell receptor (beta chain) was determined in a study of regulatory dendritic cells for organ transplantation. In the study overall: Dendritic cell cultures received LPS on day 6. Study-wide results and caveats: Considerable individual heterogeneity was seen in alloreactive memory CD8+ T cells.

Notes on this clone: Its antigen is unknown.

Sorted T cells were CFSE-labeled and cultured four to five days with allogeneic regulatory or mature dendritic cells at 1:10. FACS sorted CD4+ or CD8+ T cells into CD45RA+ naive and CD45RO+ memory. With 0 bases removed from V and 0 bases from J, the gap between germline ends came to 6 bases. This CDR3 spans 15 amino acids. Germline V gives CDR1 MNHEY, CDR2 SVGAGI. Sequenced by immunoSEQ multiplex PCR; TCRdb stores in-frame clones only, minus some. The sample includes approximately 12,000 clones, around two thirds of them seen just once. This chain connects TRBV6-5 to TRBJ2-1; D unresolved. The clonotype was recovered from a human donor in good health. The material sequenced was naive CD8+ T cells from blood cultured with dendritic cells. The subset here: CD45RA+ naive T cells. CDR3 DNA sequence: TGTGCCAGCAGTTACTCGGGCAGCTCCTACAATGAGCAGTTCTTC. Its protein product is CASSYSGSSYNEQFF.